This T cell receptor (beta chain) was retrieved from a study of blood T cell repertoires in COVID-19. Study-level information: From the United States, Italy and Spain came samples of acute and convalescent COVID-19. T cells, B-cell-depleted T cells, or PBMCs provided the cDNA or gDNA that served as material.

As originally analysed: Scientists estimated how many nucleated cells there were by amplifying reference gene primers. TCRdb keeps only in-frame clones here, not all; method: immunoSEQ multiplex PCR. The V and J calls and clone size are taken from that table; D and trimming were inferred from the DNA. The table shows 300,000 to 400,000 clones, with roughly 86% occurring only once. Losses at the gene ends were 3 bases for V and 0 bases for J; bases not matched to a gene: 9. CDR3 length equals 17 residues. From germline, CDR1 is MDHEN and CDR2 SYDVKM. The receptor was isolated from a man aged 25 to 45 with COVID-19, enrolled during active disease. Input material: peripheral blood. The chain uses TRBV28 and TRBJ2-7; 9 positions agree with TRBD1. CDR3 in amino acids: CASSFPGRTGDSYEQYF. DNA for the CDR3: TGTGCCAGCAGTTTTCCTGGTCGGACAGGGGACTCCTACGAGCAGTACTTC.